Described below is a single T cell receptor beta chain sequence and its context. The data originate from a study of T cell responses to AZD1222 COVID-19 vaccine. The V gene's germline CDR1 is SNHLY and CDR2 FYNNEI. The CDR3 is 16 residues long. J lost 0 bases, V lost 6 bases, and 5 bases had no gene match. Clones were read by immunoSEQ multiplex PCR, and TCRdb kept only the in-frame ones, dropping some. The data show 110,000 or so clones, with more than 75% seen just once and 9% to 9.5% held by the top ten. The chain combines TRBV2 with TRBJ2-2; 9 bases map to TRBD1. The receptor was derived from an adult in good health. Sequences were derived from peripheral blood, sampled on day 0 of AZD1222 vaccination. The CDR3 reads CASSRDRGTNTGELFF. CDR3 DNA: TGTGCCAGCAGCCGCGACAGGGGGACGAACACCGGGGAGCTGTTTTTT.